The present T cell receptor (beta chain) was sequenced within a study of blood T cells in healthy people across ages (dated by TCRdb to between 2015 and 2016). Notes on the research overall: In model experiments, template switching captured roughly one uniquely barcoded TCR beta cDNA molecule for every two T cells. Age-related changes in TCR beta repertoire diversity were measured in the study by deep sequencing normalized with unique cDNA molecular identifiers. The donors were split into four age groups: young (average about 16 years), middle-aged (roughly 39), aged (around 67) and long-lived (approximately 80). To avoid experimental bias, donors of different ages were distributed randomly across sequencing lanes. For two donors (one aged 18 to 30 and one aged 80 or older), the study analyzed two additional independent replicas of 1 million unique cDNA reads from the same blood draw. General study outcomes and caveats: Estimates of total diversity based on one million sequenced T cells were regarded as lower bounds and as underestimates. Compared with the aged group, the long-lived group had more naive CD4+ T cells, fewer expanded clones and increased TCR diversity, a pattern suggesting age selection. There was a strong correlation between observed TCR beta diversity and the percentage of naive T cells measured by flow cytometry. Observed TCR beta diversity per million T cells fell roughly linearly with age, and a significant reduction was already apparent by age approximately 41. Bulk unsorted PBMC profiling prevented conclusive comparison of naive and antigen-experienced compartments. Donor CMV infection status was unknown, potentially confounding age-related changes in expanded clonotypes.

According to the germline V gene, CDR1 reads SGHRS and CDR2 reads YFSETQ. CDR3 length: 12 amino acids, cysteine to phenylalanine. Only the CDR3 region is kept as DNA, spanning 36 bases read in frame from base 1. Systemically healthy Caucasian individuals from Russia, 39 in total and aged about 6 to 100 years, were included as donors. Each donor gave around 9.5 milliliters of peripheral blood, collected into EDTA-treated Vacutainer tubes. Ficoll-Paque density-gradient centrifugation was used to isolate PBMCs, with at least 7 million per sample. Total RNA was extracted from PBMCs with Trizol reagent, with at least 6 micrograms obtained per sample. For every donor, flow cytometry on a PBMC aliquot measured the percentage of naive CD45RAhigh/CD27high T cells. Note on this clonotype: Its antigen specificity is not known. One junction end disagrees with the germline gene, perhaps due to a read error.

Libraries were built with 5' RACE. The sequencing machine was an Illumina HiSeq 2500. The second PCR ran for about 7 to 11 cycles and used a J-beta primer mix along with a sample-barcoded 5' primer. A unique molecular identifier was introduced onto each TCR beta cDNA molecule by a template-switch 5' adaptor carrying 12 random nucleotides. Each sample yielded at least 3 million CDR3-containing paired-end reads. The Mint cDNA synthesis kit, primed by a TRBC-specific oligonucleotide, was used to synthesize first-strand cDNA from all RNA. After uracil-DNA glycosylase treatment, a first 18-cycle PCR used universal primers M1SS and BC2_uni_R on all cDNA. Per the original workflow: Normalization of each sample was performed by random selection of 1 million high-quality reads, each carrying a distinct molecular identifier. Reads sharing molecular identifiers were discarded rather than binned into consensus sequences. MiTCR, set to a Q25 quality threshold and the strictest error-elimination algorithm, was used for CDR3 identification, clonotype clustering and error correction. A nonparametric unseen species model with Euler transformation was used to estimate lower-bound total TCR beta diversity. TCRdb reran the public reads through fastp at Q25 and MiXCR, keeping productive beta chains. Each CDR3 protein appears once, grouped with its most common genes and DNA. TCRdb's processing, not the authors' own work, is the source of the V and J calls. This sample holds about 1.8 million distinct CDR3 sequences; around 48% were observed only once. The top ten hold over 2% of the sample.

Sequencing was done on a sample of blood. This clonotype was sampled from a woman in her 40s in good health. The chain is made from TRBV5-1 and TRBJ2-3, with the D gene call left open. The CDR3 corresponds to CANSLSLDTQYF. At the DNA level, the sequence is TGCGCCAACAGCTTGTCCCTGGATACGCAGTATTTT.